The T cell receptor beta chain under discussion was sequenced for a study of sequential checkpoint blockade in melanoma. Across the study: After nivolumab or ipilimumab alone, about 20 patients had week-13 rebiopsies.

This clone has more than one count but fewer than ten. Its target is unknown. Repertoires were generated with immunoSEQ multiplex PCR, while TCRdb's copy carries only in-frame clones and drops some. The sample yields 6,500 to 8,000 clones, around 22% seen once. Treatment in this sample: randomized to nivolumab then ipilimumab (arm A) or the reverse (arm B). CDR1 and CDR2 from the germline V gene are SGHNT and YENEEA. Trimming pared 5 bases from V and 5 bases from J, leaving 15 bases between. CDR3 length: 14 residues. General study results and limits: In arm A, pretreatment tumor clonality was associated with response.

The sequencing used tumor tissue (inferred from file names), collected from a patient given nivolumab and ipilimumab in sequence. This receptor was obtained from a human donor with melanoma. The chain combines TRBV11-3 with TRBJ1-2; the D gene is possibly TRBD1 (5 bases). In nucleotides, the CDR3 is TGTGCCAGCAGCGACGTTCCTGGGGCGTATGGCTACACCTTC. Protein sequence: CASSDVPGAYGYTF.